One sample yielded the 18 T cell receptor beta chains listed below, sequenced in a study of blood T cell repertoires in COVID-19. TCRdb's table, derived via immunoSEQ multiplex PCR, lists solely in-frame clones and lacks some. The sample lists 200,000 or so clones, around 87% seen once, with roughly 3% in the top ten. The specimen was peripheral blood. Every receptor here comes from a man aged 60 to 69 with acute or convalescent COVID-19.

The chain links TRBV7-6 to TRBJ2-1, with D maybe TRBD2 (6 bases). Looked up from germline, CDR1 is SGHVS and CDR2 is FNYEAQ. V was cut by 4 bases and J by 6 bases, with 16 bases left in between. The CDR3 spans 15 residues. Here the CDR3 reads CASSSPALASNEQFF. In nucleotides, the CDR3 is TGTGCCAGCAGCTCTCCGGCTCTAGCGAGCAATGAGCAGTTCTTC. Full variable domain (missing parts from reference TRBV7-6 and TRBJ2-1): GAGVSQSPRYKVTKRGQDVALRCDPISGHVSLYWYRQALGQGPEFLTYFNYEAQQDKSGLPNDRFSAERPEGSISTLTIQRTEQRDSAMYRCASSSPALASNEQFFGPGTRLTVL.

The CDR3 coding sequence is TGTGCCAGCAGTGAAGGGCCCCACGCCTCATCCGAGCAGTACTTC. It yields the protein CASSEGPHASSEQYF. The rearrangement links TRBV25-1 to TRBJ2-7; D is unresolved. Germline V gene sequence: CDR1 MGHDK, CDR2 SYGVNS. The CDR3 is 15 amino acids. V dropped 2 bases and J dropped 6 bases, with 17 bases sitting between them.

The rearrangement links TRBV9 to TRBJ1-2; 7 nucleotides agree with TRBD1. The germline V gene has CDR1 SGDLS and CDR2 YYNGEE. The CDR3 is 13 residues long. V shed 6 bases and J 4 bases; nucleotides not matched to a gene: 6. CDR3 region: CASTSRDSYGYTF. The CDR3, as DNA: TGTGCCAGCACCTCAAGGGACAGCTATGGCTACACCTTC.

The rearrangement links TRBV6-5 to TRBJ1-2; 11 positions agree with TRBD1. The CDR3 loop spans 16 amino acids. Trimming cost V 0 bases and J 8 bases; bases outside gene matches: 8. The germline V gene encodes CDR1 MNHEY and CDR2 SVGAGI. CDR3 nucleotide sequence: TGTGCCAGCAGTTACTCGAAGGGACAGGGGGTTGGGGGCTACACCTTC. Translating gives CASSYSKGQGVGGYTF.

This chain connects TRBV6-2 or TRBV6-3 to TRBJ2-2; a weak D match, TRBD2 (6 bases). In germline, CDR1 is MNHEY, CDR2 SVGEGT. This CDR3 has 14 amino acids. V lost 2 bases and J 6 bases, leaving 10 bases between the germline ends. CDR3 sequence: CASSYSREAGELFF. DNA of the CDR3: TGTGCCAGCAGTTACAGTAGGGAGGCCGGGGAGCTGTTTTTT.

J is TRBJ1-2 and V is TRBV5-6; the D is unclear. The CDR3 is 13 amino acids. Germline V gene sequence: CDR1 SGHDT, CDR2 YYEEEE. V was cut by 4 bases and J by 8 bases, with 15 bases left in between. The CDR3, as DNA: TGTGCCAGCAGCCCCTCTTGGTACGGGGGCTACACCTTC. The encoded protein is CASSPSWYGGYTF.

This chain uses TRBV5-4 with TRBJ2-3, with 8 bases identical to TRBD1. With V trimmed by 6 bases and J by 5 bases, 5 bases remained unmatched. Germline V gives CDR1 SGHNT, CDR2 YYREEE (reference sequence). This CDR3 contains 13 residues. The CDR3 spells CASNDRGRDTQYF. For the CDR3, the DNA is TGTGCCAGCAACGACAGGGGCAGAGATACGCAGTATTTT.

The rearrangement joins TRBV5-1 to TRBJ2-7, with TRBD1 as a possible D gene (5 bases). This CDR3 comprises 18 residues. Germline V CDR1 and CDR2: SGHRS, YFSETQ. Trimming removed 4 bases at V and 3 bases at J, with 26 bases between. Written as DNA, the CDR3 is TGCGCCAGCAGCAGTAACATTGACACGGCAGGGCGAATCTACGAGCAGTACTTC. It encodes CASSSNIDTAGRIYEQYF.

The rearrangement uses TRBV2 and TRBJ2-3; TRBD1 might be the D (6 bases). The germline gives CDR1 SNHLY, CDR2 FYNNEI. Trimming stripped 6 bases from V and 6 bases from J, with 31 bases between. CDR3 length: 19 amino acids. The CDR3 DNA follows: TGTGCCAGCAGAGAACAAGACTGGACAGCCCCCAATCTTCGGGATACGCAGTATTTT. It translates to CASREQDWTAPNLRDTQYF.

This clone was observed many times. J is TRBJ1-5 and V is TRBV5-6, with 7 bases aligning to TRBD1. V was pared by 4 bases and J by 4 bases, with 8 bases of the junction left unmatched. Germline CDR1 and CDR2: SGHDT and YYEEEE. The CDR3 is made up of 15 amino acids. The DNA for the CDR3 is TGTGCCAGCAGCCGGAATGACAGGGTAAATCAGCCCCAGCATTTT. Translation: CASSRNDRVNQPQHF. The full variable domain, its missing parts supplied by reference TRBV5-6 and TRBJ1-5, is DAGVTQSPTHLIKTRGQQVTLRCSPKSGHDTVSWYQQALGQGPQFIFQYYEEEERQRGNFPDRFSGHQFPNYSSELNVNALLLGDSALYLCASSRNDRVNQPQHFGDGTRLSIL.

V and J are TRBV5-1 and TRBJ2-3, with D uncertain. Trimming stripped 0 bases from V and 5 bases from J, with 16 bases between. The CDR3 contains 16 residues. Germline CDR1 is SGHRS and CDR2 is YFSETQ. The CDR3 protein is CASSLVSVPPGDTQYF. CDR3 DNA sequence: TGCGCCAGCAGCTTGGTATCCGTCCCCCCCGGAGATACGCAGTATTTT.

In its sample, this clone was seen once. J is TRBJ2-5 and V is TRBV7-9; 7 nucleotides agree with TRBD2. Unmatched junction bases numbered 3, after V lost 1 base and J lost 1 base. Germline assignment: CDR1 SEHNR and CDR2 FQNEAQ (reference sequence). The CDR3 sequence is 15 residues long. Here the CDR3 reads CASSLGRGVQETQYF. In nucleotides, the CDR3 is TGTGCCAGCAGCTTAGGCCGGGGGGTCCAAGAGACCCAGTACTTC. The complete variable domain, with remaining parts taken from reference TRBV7-9 and TRBJ2-5, reads DTGVSQNPRHKITKRGQNVTFRCDPISEHNRLYWYRQTLGQGPEFLTYFQNEAQLEKSRLLSDRFSAERPKGSFSTLEIQRTEQGDSAMYLCASSLGRGVQETQYFGPGTRLLVL.

The chain joins TRBV7-9 to TRBJ1-4; the match to TRBD1 covers 8 bases. Looked up from germline, CDR1 is SEHNR and CDR2 is FQNEAQ (reference sequence). V shed 3 bases, J shed 3 bases, and the junction held 6 bases outside the gene matches. The CDR3 spans 16 residues. CDR3 region: CASSLGRGRPNEKLFF. The CDR3 coding sequence is TGTGCCAGCAGCTTGGGCAGGGGGCGGCCTAATGAAAAACTGTTTTTT.

J is TRBJ1-1 and V is TRBV5-4; 8 bases are a match to TRBD1. After removal of 4 bases from V and 4 bases from J, the junction contained 12 bases not matched to a gene. The CDR3 totals 16 residues. Germline V gene sequence: CDR1 SGHNT, CDR2 YYREEE (reference sequence). CDR3 in DNA: TGTGCCAGCAGCACCCGGGACAGGCCTAGAGGCACTGAAGCTTTCTTT. It translates to CASSTRDRPRGTEAFF.

The count of this clone is one. The chain carries TRBV27 and TRBJ1-2; D gene ambiguous. Between the trimmed V and J ends, which lost 6 bases and 4 bases, there was a span of 12 bases. Germline lookup yields CDR1 MNHEY and CDR2 SMNVEV (reference sequence). The CDR3 spans 13 residues. The CDR3 DNA sequence: TGTGCCAGCAGATCGAGTACGGGCTATGGCTACACCTTC. This encodes CASRSSTGYGYTF.

The chain combines TRBV29-1 with TRBJ2-1, with D perhaps matching TRBD2 (7 bases). V lost 6 bases, J lost 4 bases, and 16 bases lay in between. Germline CDR1 reads SQVTM; CDR2 reads ANQGSEA. This CDR3 has 14 residues. In DNA form, the CDR3 reads TGCAGCGTACCCCGGGGGGCCGCATACAATGAGCAGTTCTTC. Its translation: CSVPRGAAYNEQFF.

This chain uses TRBV2 with TRBJ2-6; D is undetermined. V was clipped by 6 bases and J by 2 bases, with 14 bases between them. There are 16 residues in the CDR3. The germline CDR1 and CDR2 sequences are SNHLY and FYNNEI. The CDR3 sequence: CASRPYEVPGANVLTF. The CDR3 DNA reads as TGTGCCAGCAGACCCTATGAAGTTCCTGGGGCCAACGTCCTGACTTTC.

The chain has TRBV30 and TRBJ2-2; TRBD1 might be the D (5 bases). Trimming shortened V by 1 base and J by 7 bases, and 16 bases separated the two germline ends. Germline V gene data show CDR1 as GTSNPN and CDR2 as SVGIG (reference sequence). The CDR3 spans 15 residues. The CDR3 DNA follows: TGTGCCTGGAGTGAAGGGGCCCAGGGTGGCGGGGAGCTGTTTTTT. Protein sequence: CAWSEGAQGGGELFF.